These T cell receptor beta chains were read from a single sample in a study of cytomegalovirus exposure and HLA in healthy donors. Produced via immunoSEQ multiplex PCR; TCRdb's table is partial and in-frame only. Among 130,000 to 150,000 clones listed, around 90% were seen once. The sequencing sample was made of PBMCs. These receptor sequences come from a woman aged 30 to 39 in good health and CMV-seropositive. The CDR3 runs from the conserved cysteine through the conserved F or W. D genes are given only for firm matches. Clone size is given for some rows only: seen once, a few or many times, or a class if the clone is expanded.

d_call	v_call	j_call	clone_size	cdr3_nt	cdr3_aa
-	TRBV2	TRBJ2-5	-	TGTGCCAGCAGTGAAGCGGGCGGGAACCAAGAGACCCAGTACTTC	CASSEAGGNQETQYF
-	TRBV6-6	TRBJ1-5	-	TGTGCCAGCAGCCCAGCGACAGTTTATAGCAATCAGCCCCAGCATTTT	CASSPATVYSNQPQHF
TRBD1	TRBV6-6	TRBJ1-2	-	TGTGCCAGCAGTTCCGGGACAGATCTCTATGGCTACACCTTC	CASSSGTDLYGYTF
-	TRBV29-1	TRBJ2-3	-	TGCAGCGTTGCAACAGGGCAGAGGGATACGCAGTATTTT	CSVATGQRDTQYF
TRBD1	TRBV7-6	TRBJ2-2	-	TGTGCCAGCAGCCAACCGGGACAGGCGTACGGGGAGCTGTTTTTT	CASSQPGQAYGELFF
TRBD1	TRBV2	TRBJ1-1	-	TGTGCCAGCAGTGAAGACAGGGGGTACATGAACACTGAAGCTTTCTTT	CASSEDRGYMNTEAFF
-	TRBV10-3	TRBJ2-7	-	TGTGCCATCAGTGGGCAGCTAGGTTTCTACGAGCAGTACTTC	CAISGQLGFYEQYF
TRBD1	TRBV6-5	TRBJ2-1	-	TGTGCCAGCAGTTACTCATGGGGACAGGGGAACAATGAGCAGTTCTTC	CASSYSWGQGNNEQFF
TRBD1	TRBV6-6	TRBJ2-7	-	TGTGCCAGCGGACAAACAGGGGGGTACTCCTACGAGCAGTACTTC	CASGQTGGYSYEQYF
-	TRBV9	TRBJ2-2	-	TGTGCCAGCAGCGTAGGAGACAGGAACACCGGGGAGCTGTTTTTT	CASSVGDRNTGELFF
TRBD2	TRBV28	TRBJ2-5	once	TGTGCCAGCACCCCCGCGGGGGGAGGGGCCTTGTGGGCCCAGTACTTC	CASTPAGGGALWAQYF
TRBD1	TRBV28	TRBJ2-1	-	TGTGCCACAAGCGGTTGGACAGGCTCCTACAATGAGCAGTTCTTC	CATSGWTGSYNEQFF
TRBD1	TRBV5-1	TRBJ1-1	-	TGCGCCAGCAATCCGACAGGGTTGAACACTGAAGCTTTCTTT	CASNPTGLNTEAFF
TRBD1	TRBV6-1	TRBJ2-1	-	TGTGCCAGCAGTTTACAGGGGGTCGATGAGCAGTTCTTC	CASSLQGVDEQFF
-	TRBV6-1	TRBJ1-5	once	TGTGCCAGCAGTGAAGCAGGAGGAGACCGTTTATATAGCAATCAGCCCCAGCATTTT	CASSEAGGDRLYSNQPQHF
-	TRBV4-1	TRBJ2-1	-	TGCGCCAGCAGCCAACATAATAGGGAGACTGAGCAGTTCTTC	CASSQHNRETEQFF
TRBD1	TRBV5-3	TRBJ2-1	-	TGTGCCAGAAGCTTCAAAGGGACAGCCGATTTCCTTTACAATGAGCAGTTCTTC	CARSFKGTADFLYNEQFF
-	TRBV7-9	TRBJ1-1	-	TGTGCCAGCAGCTTAGGCCACAGGGACGTAGGCACTGAAGCTTTCTTT	CASSLGHRDVGTEAFF
TRBD2	TRBV5-1	TRBJ2-5	-	TGCGCCAGCAGCGAAGGGACTAGCGGCCAAGAGACCCAGTACTTC	CASSEGTSGQETQYF
TRBD1	TRBV25-1	TRBJ2-5	-	TGTGCCAGCAGTGAATTAGTCGGACAGGAACAAGAGACCCAGTACTTC	CASSELVGQEQETQYF
-	TRBV6-1	TRBJ2-7	-	TGTGCCAGCAGCCGGTGGACAGAAAGCTACGAGCAGTACTTC	CASSRWTESYEQYF
-	TRBV5-1	TRBJ2-3	-	TGCGCCAGCAGCTTGGACTCCCGCGAGCGGGCAGATACGCAGTATTTT	CASSLDSRERADTQYF
-	TRBV25-1	TRBJ2-3	-	TGTGCCAGCAGTGATACCAGGGCAGGCACAGATACGCAGTATTTT	CASSDTRAGTDTQYF
TRBD1	TRBV27	TRBJ1-1	-	TGTGCCAGCAGAACCACAGGGGGCCATACTGAAGCTTTCTTT	CASRTTGGHTEAFF
TRBD1	TRBV20-1	TRBJ1-4	-	TGCAGTGCAAAAGCTTTCGGGACAGGGTTTTTT	CSAKAFGTGFF
TRBD1	TRBV2	TRBJ1-1	-	TGTGCCAGCAGTGGACTCGACAGGGGGCGCCTCTACACTGAAGCTTTCTTT	CASSGLDRGRLYTEAFF
TRBD1	TRBV27	TRBJ1-2	-	TGTGCCAGCAGTACCACCTGGACAGGCAACTATGGCTACACCTTC	CASSTTWTGNYGYTF
-	TRBV6-1	TRBJ2-5	-	TGTGCCAGCAGTGAAGGTTGGGGCTGGGAGACCCAGTACTTC	CASSEGWGWETQYF
-	TRBV6-6	TRBJ2-1	-	TGTGCCAGCAGTTACACAGCCGAGGGTTACAATGAGCAGTTCTTC	CASSYTAEGYNEQFF
-	TRBV2	TRBJ2-1	-	TGTGCCAGCAGTGGGAGGGAGCTTATCGGCAATGAGCAGTTCTTC	CASSGRELIGNEQFF
-	TRBV23-1	TRBJ2-1	-	TGCGCCAGCAGGACCAATTTTTCGACAGACAATGAGCAGTTCTTC	CASRTNFSTDNEQFF
-	TRBV4-2	TRBJ2-7	-	TGTGCCAGCAGCCAAAACGTACTCGCAGGGGACGAGCAGTACTTC	CASSQNVLAGDEQYF
-	TRBV12-2	TRBJ1-2	-	TGTGCAAGTCGCTTAGTCTCCGGGTCCCGTCGTAACTATGGCTACACCTTC	CASRLVSGSRRNYGYTF
TRBD2	TRBV15	TRBJ2-3	-	TGTGCCACCAGCAGAGAAACTAGCGGGAGGGATACGCAGTATTTT	CATSRETSGRDTQYF
-	TRBV13	TRBJ2-1	once	TGTGCCAGCAGCTTAGGGAGGAGCTCCTACAATGAGCAGTTCTTC	CASSLGRSSYNEQFF